The clone carrying this TCR beta chain was detected a few times. Its antigen is undetermined. CDR3 length: 12 amino acids. V lost 7 bases to trimming and J lost 8 bases, with 14 bases between them. Germline CDR1 MNHEY, CDR2 SVGAGI. The sample belongs to a study of OX40 agonist ivuxolimab in advanced cancers. Across the whole study: At doses from 0.01 to 10 mg/kg, patients were given intravenous ivuxolimab every 2 weeks. Partial responses were recorded for three patients, including one with hepatocellular carcinoma and two with cutaneous melanoma. Study-wide points: Antigen targets of the expanded peripheral T cells went undetermined. The average count of expanded clones was higher among CD8+ T cells than among CD4+.

The data were produced by immunoSEQ multiplex PCR, yet TCRdb's version contains in-frame clones alone and is incomplete. The table lists about 50,000 clones, about 81% of them singletons. The input for sequencing was CD4+ or CD8+ T cells sorted from blood, taken in a trial of the OX40 agonist ivuxolimab. The clonotype was recovered from an adult with an advanced solid tumor such as melanoma, head and neck, liver or kidney cancer. This chain links TRBV6-5 with TRBJ1-1; D might be TRBD1 (5 bases). The CDR3: CASNQPGLEAFF. The CDR3 nucleotides are TGTGCCAGCAACCAACCGGGGCTCGAAGCTTTCTTT.